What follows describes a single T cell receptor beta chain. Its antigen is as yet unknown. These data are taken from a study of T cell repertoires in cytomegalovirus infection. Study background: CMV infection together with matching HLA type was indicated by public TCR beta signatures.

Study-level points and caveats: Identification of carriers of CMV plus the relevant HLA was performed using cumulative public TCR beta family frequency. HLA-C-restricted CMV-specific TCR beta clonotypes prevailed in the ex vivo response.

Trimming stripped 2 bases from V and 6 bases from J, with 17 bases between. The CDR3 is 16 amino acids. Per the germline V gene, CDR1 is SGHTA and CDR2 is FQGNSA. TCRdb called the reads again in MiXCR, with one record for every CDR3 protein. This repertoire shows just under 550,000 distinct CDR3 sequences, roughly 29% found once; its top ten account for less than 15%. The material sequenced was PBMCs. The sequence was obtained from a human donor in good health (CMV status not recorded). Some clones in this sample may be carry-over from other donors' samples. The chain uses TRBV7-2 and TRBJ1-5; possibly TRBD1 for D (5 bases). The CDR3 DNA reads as TGTGCCAGCAGCTTATCCTTCTCGGGGGGAGGTCAGCCCCAGCATTTT. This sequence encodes CASSLSFSGGGQPQHF.